This TCR beta chain was obtained from a study of response to subunit inactivated influenza vaccine. TCRdb processed the RT-PCR reads anew with MiXCR; each CDR3 protein has one entry. The sample consists of 650,000 to 800,000 distinct CDR3 sequences, approximately 14% of them appearing once. This clonotype has only a few counts. Its matching antigen is unknown. V lost 3 bases and J 9 bases, leaving 12 bases between the germline ends. The CDR3 sequence is 13 residues long. The study, taken as a whole, reports: Each seasonal influenza vaccination recruits few new T cells, the authors suggested.

Source: PBMCs from blood, taken approximately 15 days before vaccination. The sequence derives from a man in his fifties who received an inactivated influenza vaccine. The chain is built from TRBV12-3 or TRBV12-4 and TRBJ2-1, with a tentative D call TRBD2 (6 bases). This CDR3 is CASSLLASVEQFF. CDR3 bases: TGTGCCAGCAGTTTGTTGGCTAGCGTTGAGCAGTTCTTC.